The TCR beta chain under discussion was sequenced for a study of cytomegalovirus exposure and HLA in healthy donors. Study results and caveats: It was reported in a later analysis that an Asian-associated ancestry cluster showed fewer N-insertions than the approximately 690-donor mean. Researchers reported from a later analysis that most CMV-associated TCR beta chains appeared HLA-restricted. Previous analysis showed most TCR beta V segments were productive about 87% or about 30% of the time.

Per germline, CDR1 GTSNPN and CDR2 SVGIG (reference sequence). Trimming shortened V by 4 bases and J by 0 bases, and 6 bases separated the two germline ends. The CDR3 is 13 amino acids. The PCR used 60 Vbeta and 13 Jbeta primers. Sequencing used immunoSEQ multiplex PCR; TCRdb keeps in-frame clones, though not all of them. The table lists around 150,000 clones, around four fifths of them singletons. This clone turned up a few times. Its matching antigen is unknown. Sequencing used PBMCs. The TCR comes from a boy between 2 and 10 years old in good health and CMV-seronegative. The V and J genes are TRBV30 and TRBJ2-2, with no clear D. The CDR3 bases are TGTGCCTGGAACAGAGCGAACACCGGGGAGCTGTTTTTT. Protein product: CAWNRANTGELFF.